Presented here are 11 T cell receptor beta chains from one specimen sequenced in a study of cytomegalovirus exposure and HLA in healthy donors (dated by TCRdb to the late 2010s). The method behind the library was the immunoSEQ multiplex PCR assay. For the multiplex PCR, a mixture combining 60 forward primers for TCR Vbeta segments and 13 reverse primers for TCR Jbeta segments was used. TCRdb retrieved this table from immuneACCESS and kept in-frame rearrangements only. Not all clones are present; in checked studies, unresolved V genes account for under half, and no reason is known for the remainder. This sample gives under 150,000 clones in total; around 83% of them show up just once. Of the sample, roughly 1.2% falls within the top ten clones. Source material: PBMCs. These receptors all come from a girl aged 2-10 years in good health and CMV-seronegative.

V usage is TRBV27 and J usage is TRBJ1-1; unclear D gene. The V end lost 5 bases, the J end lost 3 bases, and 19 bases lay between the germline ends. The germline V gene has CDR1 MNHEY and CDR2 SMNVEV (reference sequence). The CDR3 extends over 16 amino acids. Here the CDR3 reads CASSMDSSGADTEAFF. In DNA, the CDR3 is TGTGCCAGCAGTATGGACTCCTCCGGAGCGGACACTGAAGCTTTCTTT.

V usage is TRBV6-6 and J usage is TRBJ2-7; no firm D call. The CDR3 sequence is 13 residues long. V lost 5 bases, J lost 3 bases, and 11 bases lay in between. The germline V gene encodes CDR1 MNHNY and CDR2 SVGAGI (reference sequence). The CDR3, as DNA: TGTGCCAGCAGTCAATCACGGGTCTACGAGCAGTACTTC. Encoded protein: CASSQSRVYEQYF.

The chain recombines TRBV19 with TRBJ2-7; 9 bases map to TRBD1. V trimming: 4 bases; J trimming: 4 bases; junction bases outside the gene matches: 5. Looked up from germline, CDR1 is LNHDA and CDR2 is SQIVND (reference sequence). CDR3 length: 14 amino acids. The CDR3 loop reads CASSRGDRGYEQYF. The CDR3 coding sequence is TGTGCCAGTAGTAGAGGAGACAGGGGGTACGAGCAGTACTTC. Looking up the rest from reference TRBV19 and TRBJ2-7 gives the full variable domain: DGGITQSPKYLFRKEGQNVTLSCEQNLNHDAMYWYRQDPGQGLRLIYYSQIVNDFQKGDIAEGYSVSREKKESFPLTVTSAQKNPTAFYLCASSRGDRGYEQYFGPGTRLTVT.

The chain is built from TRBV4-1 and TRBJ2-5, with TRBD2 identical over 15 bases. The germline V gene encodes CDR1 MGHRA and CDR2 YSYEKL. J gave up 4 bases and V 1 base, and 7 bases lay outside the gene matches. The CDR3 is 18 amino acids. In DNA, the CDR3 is TGCGCCAGCAGCCAAGGGACTAGCGGGAGGGTCGGGGTAGAGACCCAGTACTTC. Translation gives CASSQGTSGRVGVETQYF.

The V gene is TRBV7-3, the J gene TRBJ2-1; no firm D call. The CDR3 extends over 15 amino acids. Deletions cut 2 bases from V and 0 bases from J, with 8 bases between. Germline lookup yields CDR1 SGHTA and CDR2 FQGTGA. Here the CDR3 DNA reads TGTGCCAGCAGCTTATTTGTGAGCTCCTACAATGAGCAGTTCTTC. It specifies CASSLFVSSYNEQFF.

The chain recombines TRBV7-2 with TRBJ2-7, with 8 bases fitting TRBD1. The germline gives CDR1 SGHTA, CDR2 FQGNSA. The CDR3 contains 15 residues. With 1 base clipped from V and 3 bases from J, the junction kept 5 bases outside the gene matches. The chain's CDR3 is CASSLDTDRVYEQYF. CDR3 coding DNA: TGTGCCAGCAGCTTAGATACGGACAGGGTCTACGAGCAGTACTTC.

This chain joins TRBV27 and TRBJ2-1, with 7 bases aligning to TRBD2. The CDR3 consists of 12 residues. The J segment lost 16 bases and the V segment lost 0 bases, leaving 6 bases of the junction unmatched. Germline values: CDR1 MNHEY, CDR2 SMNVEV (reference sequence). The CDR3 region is CASSLSGGWEFF. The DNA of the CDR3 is TGTGCCAGCAGTTTATCGGGAGGGTGGGAATTCTTC.

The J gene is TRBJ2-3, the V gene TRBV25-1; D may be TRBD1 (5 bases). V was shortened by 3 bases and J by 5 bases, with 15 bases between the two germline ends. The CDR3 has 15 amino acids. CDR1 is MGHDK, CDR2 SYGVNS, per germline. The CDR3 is CASSDRARPGDTQYF. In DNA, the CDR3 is TGTGCCAGCAGTGACAGGGCAAGGCCCGGAGATACGCAGTATTTT.

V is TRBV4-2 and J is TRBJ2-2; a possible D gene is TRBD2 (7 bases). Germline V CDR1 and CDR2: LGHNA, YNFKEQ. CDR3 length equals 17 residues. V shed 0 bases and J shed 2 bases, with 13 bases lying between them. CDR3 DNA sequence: TGTGCCAGCAGCCAAGATGGAGGGGGGGGCAACACCGGGGAGCTGTTTTTT. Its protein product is CASSQDGGGGNTGELFF.

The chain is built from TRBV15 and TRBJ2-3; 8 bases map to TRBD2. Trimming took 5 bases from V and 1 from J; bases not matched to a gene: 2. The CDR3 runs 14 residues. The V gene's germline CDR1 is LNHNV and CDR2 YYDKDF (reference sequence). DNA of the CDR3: TGTGCCACCAGCGAACTAGCGGGCACAGATACGCAGTATTTT. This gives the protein CATSELAGTDTQYF.

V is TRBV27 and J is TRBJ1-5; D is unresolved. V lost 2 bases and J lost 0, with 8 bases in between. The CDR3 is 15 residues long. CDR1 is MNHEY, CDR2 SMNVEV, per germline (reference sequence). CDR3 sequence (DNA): TGTGCCAGCAGTTTAGAGGCTACTAGCAATCAGCCCCAGCATTTT. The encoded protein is CASSLEATSNQPQHF.